These 10 T cell receptor beta chains were sequenced from one sample in a study of blood T cell repertoires in COVID-19 (dated by TCRdb to 2019 to 2021). Library creation used the immunoSEQ multiplex PCR assay. The table comes from immuneACCESS by way of TCRdb, which keeps in-frame sequences with V and J called. Part of the clones is missing from these tables; in studies checked, under half for an unresolved V gene and the rest for unknown reasons. Across this sample there are about 200,000 clones, with around four fifths seen only once. The top ten constitute 5.2% of the sample. Sequencing was carried out using peripheral blood. Every receptor here comes from a woman in her 70s with COVID-19, enrolled during active disease.

The gene calls are TRBV6-6 and TRBJ2-7; 11 nucleotides agree with TRBD1. The CDR3 runs to 14 residues. Germline V gene data show CDR1 as MNHNY and CDR2 as SVGAGI (reference sequence). V shed 9 bases, J shed 2 bases, and the junction held 6 bases outside the gene matches. Here the CDR3 DNA reads TGTGCCAGTAAACGGACAGGGGGCCCCTACGAGCAGTACTTC. Amino acid sequence: CASKRTGGPYEQYF.

The gene calls are TRBV2 and TRBJ2-7; 9 bases match TRBD2. Germline CDR1 SNHLY, CDR2 FYNNEI. The length of the CDR3 is 13 residues. With V trimmed by 8 bases and J by 6 bases, 8 bases remained unmatched. Here the CDR3 reads CASEIAGDREQYF. The CDR3, as DNA: TGTGCCAGCGAAATAGCGGGAGACCGCGAGCAGTACTTC. The variable domain in full, completed from reference TRBV2 and TRBJ2-7, reads EPEVTQTPSHQVTQMGQEVILRCVPISNHLYFYWYRQILGQKVEFLVSFYNNEISEKSEIFDDQFSVERPDGSNFTLKIRSTKLEDSAMYFCASEIAGDREQYFGPGTRLTVT.

The table lists this clone with a count of one. This chain uses TRBV7-2 with TRBJ1-5; D is undetermined. Deletions cut 1 base from V and 7 bases from J, with 8 bases between. The CDR3 is 13 amino acids. Germline CDR1 SGHTA, CDR2 FQGNSA. CDR3 sequence: CASSLGQSQPQHF. CDR3 bases: TGTGCCAGCAGCTTAGGGCAATCCCAGCCCCAGCATTTT.

This chain uses TRBV28 with TRBJ2-1; 8 bases map to TRBD2. Germline-derived CDR1 and CDR2 are MDHEN and SYDVKM. CDR3 length: 14 residues. V was clipped by 3 bases and J by 6 bases; unmatched bases: 4. The CDR3 DNA reads as TGTGCCAGCAGTTTGATAGCGGGAACCAATGAGCAGTTCTTC. It codes for CASSLIAGTNEQFF.

The J gene is TRBJ2-2, the V gene TRBV5-1; 13 bases fit TRBD2. CDR1 is SGHRS, CDR2 YFSETQ, per germline. The V and J ends lost 4 bases and 4 bases, in that order; junction bases with no gene match: 7. The CDR3 has 17 residues. The CDR3 DNA reads as TGCGCCAGCAGCCCGGCCGGGACTAGCGGGACCACCGGGGAGCTGTTTTTT. Its protein product is CASSPAGTSGTTGELFF. The entire variable domain, with the rest obtained from reference TRBV5-1 and TRBJ2-2, is as follows: KAGVTQTPRYLIKTRGQQVTLSCSPISGHRSVSWYQQTPGQGLQFLFEYFSETQRNKGNFPGRFSGRQFSNSRSEMNVSTLELGDSALYLCASSPAGTSGTTGELFFGEGSRLTVL.

This chain joins TRBV6-2 or TRBV6-3 and TRBJ1-2, with a tentative D call TRBD1 (5 bases). The CDR3 has 12 residues. V was trimmed by 6 bases and J by 5 bases, leaving 10 bases between them. The germline V gene has CDR1 MNHEY and CDR2 SVGEGT. CDR3 sequence reads: CASSRGDYGYTF. The CDR3 nucleotides are TGTGCCAGCAGCCGGGGGGATTATGGCTACACCTTC.

The chain couples TRBV5-1 to TRBJ2-1; perhaps TRBD2 as D (7 bases). This CDR3 region has 16 residues. Germline values: CDR1 SGHRS, CDR2 YFSETQ. V lost 2 bases to trimming and J lost 7 bases, with 19 bases between them. CDR3 bases: TGCGCCAGCAGCTTTGGGGGCCGGGGGGCACGAAATGAGCAGTTCTTC. Residues: CASSFGGRGARNEQFF.

J is TRBJ2-5 and V is TRBV28, with a possible D match to TRBD1 (7 bases). Trimming took 3 bases from V and 5 from J, leaving 13 bases between them. This CDR3 is built from 14 residues. CDR1 and CDR2 from the germline V gene are MDHEN and SYDVKM. CDR3 sequence: CASSLEGARETQYF. Here the CDR3 DNA reads TGTGCCAGCAGTTTGGAGGGGGCGCGGGAGACCCAGTACTTC.

The CDR3 sequence: CASSQGFSYEQYF. CDR3 nucleotides: TGTGCCAGCTCACAGGGGTTCTCCTACGAGCAGTACTTC. The chain joins TRBV6-6 to TRBJ2-7, with 7 nucleotides matching TRBD1. V gave up 8 bases and J gave up 0 bases; unmatched junction bases: 4. This CDR3 has 13 residues. Germline assignment: CDR1 MNHNY and CDR2 SVGAGI (reference sequence).

This sequence joins TRBV29-1 and TRBJ2-3; TRBD2 might be the D (5 bases). This CDR3 is built from 13 residues. V dropped 6 bases and J dropped 2 bases, with 12 bases sitting between them. Germline assignment: CDR1 SQVTM and CDR2 ANQGSEA. The CDR3 region is CSVRVGLTDTQYF. DNA for the CDR3: TGCAGCGTGAGGGTAGGCCTCACAGATACGCAGTATTTT.